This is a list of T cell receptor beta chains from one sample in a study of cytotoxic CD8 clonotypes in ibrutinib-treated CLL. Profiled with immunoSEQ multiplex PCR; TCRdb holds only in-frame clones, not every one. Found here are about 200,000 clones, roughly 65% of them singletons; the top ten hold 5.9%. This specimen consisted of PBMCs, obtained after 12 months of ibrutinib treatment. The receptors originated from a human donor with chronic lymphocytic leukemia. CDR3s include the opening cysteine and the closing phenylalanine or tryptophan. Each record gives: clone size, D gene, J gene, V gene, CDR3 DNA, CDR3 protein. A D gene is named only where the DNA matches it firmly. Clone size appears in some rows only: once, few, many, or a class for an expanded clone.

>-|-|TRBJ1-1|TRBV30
TGTGCCTGGGCTTTGAGGGCCCCGAGGGGGTATGAAGCTTTCTTT
CAWALRAPRGYEAFF
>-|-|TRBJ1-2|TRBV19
TGTGCCAGTAGAATAGGAGGGAAGGCTGGCTACACCTTC
CASRIGGKAGYTF
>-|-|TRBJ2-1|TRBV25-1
TGTGCCAGCACTGGGGCAGGGAGCGAGCAGTTCTTC
CASTGAGSEQFF
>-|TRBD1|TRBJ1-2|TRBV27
TGTGCCAGCGGGCAAAGGACAGGGAGAGTTAATAACTATGGCTACACCTTC
CASGQRTGRVNNYGYTF
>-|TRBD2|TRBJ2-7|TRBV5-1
TGCGCCAGCAGGTGGACTAGCGGTAATTCCTACGAGCAGTACTTC
CASRWTSGNSYEQYF
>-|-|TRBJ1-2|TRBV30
TGTGCCTGGAGTCCGGGGCGGATAGCTAACTATGGCTACACCTTC
CAWSPGRIANYGYTF
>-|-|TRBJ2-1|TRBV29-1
TGCGGGGACGGGGGTGAGCAGTTCTTC
CGDGGEQFF
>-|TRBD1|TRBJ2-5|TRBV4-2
TGTGCCAGCAGCCGGGACAGCTACCAAGAGACCCAGTACTTC
CASSRDSYQETQYF
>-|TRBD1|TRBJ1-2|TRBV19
TGTGCCAGTAGTCGAAAACAGGGGGCCCGTTATGGCTACACCTTC
CASSRKQGARYGYTF
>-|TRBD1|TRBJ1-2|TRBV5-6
TGTGCCAGCAGCCCAAGGCCGGGACAGGCTAACTATGGCTACACCTTC
CASSPRPGQANYGYTF
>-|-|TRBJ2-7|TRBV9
TGTGCCAGCAGCCCGACGAGGTCCAGGAGCTCCTACGAGCAGTACTTC
CASSPTRSRSSYEQYF
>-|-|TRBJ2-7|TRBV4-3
TGCGCCAGCAGCCAAGTAAGCGCCGAGGGAGGTCACGAGCAGTACTTC
CASSQVSAEGGHEQYF
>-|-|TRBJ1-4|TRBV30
TGTGCCTGGAGCCCCAAAGGCACAGAAGAAAAACTGTTTTTT
CAWSPKGTEEKLFF
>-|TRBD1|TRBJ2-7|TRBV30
TGTGCCTGGGGGACAGTCGGACCCTACGAGCAGTACTTC
CAWGTVGPYEQYF
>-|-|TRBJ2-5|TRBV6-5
TGTGCCAGCAGTTACTGGGGGCAAGAGACCCAGTACTTC
CASSYWGQETQYF
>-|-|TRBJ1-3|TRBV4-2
TGTGCCAGCAGCCAAGAAACCGGGGCCTTAGGAAACACCATATATTTT
CASSQETGALGNTIYF
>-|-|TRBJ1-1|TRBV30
TGTGCCTGGAGTGTACTCGGAGCCCGAGGCGCTGAAGCTTTCTTT
CAWSVLGARGAEAFF
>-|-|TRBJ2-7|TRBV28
TGTGCCAGCAGTGTCTATGAGGCAGTCGAGGACGAGCAGTACTTC
CASSVYEAVEDEQYF
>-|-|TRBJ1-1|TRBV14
TGTGCCAGCAAGCGTGGCCTGAACACTGAAGCTTTCTTT
CASKRGLNTEAFF
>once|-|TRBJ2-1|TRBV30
TGTGCCTGGAATCCGAGCTCCTACAATGAGCAGTTCTTC
CAWNPSSYNEQFF
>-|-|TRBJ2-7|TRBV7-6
TGTGCCAGCAGCTCCTCGACCGAGACCTACGAGCAGTACTTC
CASSSSTETYEQYF
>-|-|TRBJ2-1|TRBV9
TGTGCCAGCAGCGTAGGGGGGTCCTTCTACAATGAGCAGTTCTTC
CASSVGGSFYNEQFF
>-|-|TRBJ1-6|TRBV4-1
TGCGCCAGCAGCCAACGAGGACCAGCCCTCCACTTT
CASSQRGPALHF
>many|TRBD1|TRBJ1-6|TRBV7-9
TGTGCCAGCAGCTTAAGGACAGGTGAAAGCTCCTATAATTCACCCCTCCACTTT
CASSLRTGESSYNSPLHF
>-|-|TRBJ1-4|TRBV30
TGTGCCTGGATGGACAGTAATGAAAAACTGTTTTTT
CAWMDSNEKLFF
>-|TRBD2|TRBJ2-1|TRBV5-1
TGCGCCAGCAGCTTGGGACTAGCGGATTTCGCCTACAATGAGCAGTTCTTC
CASSLGLADFAYNEQFF
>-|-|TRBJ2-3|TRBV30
TGTGCCTGGACCCGGGGGTCAGATACGCAGTATTTT
CAWTRGSDTQYF
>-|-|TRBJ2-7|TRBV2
TGTGCCAGCAGTTCCCCGCAGGGGCTTACTTACGAGCAGTACTTC
CASSSPQGLTYEQYF
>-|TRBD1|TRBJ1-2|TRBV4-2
TGTGCCAGCAGCCAAAGTCCGGGACAGGGGGTTGGCTACACCTTC
CASSQSPGQGVGYTF